Below are 23 T cell receptor beta chains sequenced from a single sample in a study of cytomegalovirus exposure and HLA in healthy donors. Amplification used 60 Vbeta primers and 13 Jbeta primers. Sequencing used immunoSEQ multiplex PCR; TCRdb keeps in-frame clones, though not all of them. The sample records about 160,000 clones, about 65% being singletons. Sequencing was carried out using PBMCs. These receptor sequences come from a woman aged 25-40 years in good health and CMV-seronegative.

The J gene is TRBJ2-2, the V gene TRBV27; D unresolved. In germline, CDR1 is MNHEY, CDR2 SMNVEV (reference sequence). There are 15 residues in the CDR3. V was clipped by 5 bases and J by 0 bases, with 10 bases between them. CDR3 DNA: TGTGCCAGCAGTGAAGTATTAGCGAACACCGGGGAGCTGTTTTTT. It translates to CASSEVLANTGELFF.

The chain has TRBV9 and TRBJ1-2, with a tentative D call TRBD1 (6 bases). The CDR3 consists of 13 residues. Trimming removed 4 bases from V and 4 bases from J, with 11 bases in between. Germline V gene data show CDR1 as SGDLS and CDR2 as YYNGEE. The CDR3 loop is CASSPSGVYGYTF. The DNA for the CDR3 is TGTGCCAGCAGCCCCTCAGGGGTCTATGGCTACACCTTC.

The rearrangement links TRBV6-6 to TRBJ2-2; 8 bases fit TRBD2. J was trimmed by 3 bases and V by 10 bases; bases with no gene match: 7. Germline assignment: CDR1 MNHNY and CDR2 SVGAGI (reference sequence). The CDR3 is made up of 14 amino acids. This CDR3 reads CAIGGGPYTGELFF. CDR3 nucleotides: TGTGCCATCGGGGGGGGGCCTTACACCGGGGAGCTGTTTTTT.

V and J are TRBV14 and TRBJ2-7; D might be TRBD2 (5 bases). Trimming pared 2 bases from V and 3 bases from J, leaving 11 bases between. The CDR3 runs to 14 residues. Germline CDR1 and CDR2: SGHDN and FVKESK. The CDR3 loop is CASSQSSDLYEQYF. For the CDR3, the DNA is TGTGCCAGCAGCCAAAGTAGCGACCTCTACGAGCAGTACTTC.

The chain is built from TRBV27 and TRBJ2-7, with D possibly TRBD1 on 6 matching bases. Trimming removed 1 base from V and 6 bases from J, with 13 bases in between. This CDR3 is built from 14 residues. Looked up from germline, CDR1 is MNHEY and CDR2 is SMNVEV (reference sequence). CDR3 residues: CASSLYTGIGEQYF. In nucleotides, the CDR3 is TGTGCCAGCAGTTTATATACAGGGATTGGCGAGCAGTACTTC.

The gene calls are TRBV7-9 and TRBJ1-5; no definite D call. This CDR3 is built from 16 residues. Germline loops: CDR1 SEHNR, CDR2 FQNEAQ (reference sequence). Trimming took off 0 bases at V and 4 bases at J, with 13 bases between the two ends. CDR3: CASSLAPGKGNQPQHF. DNA for the CDR3: TGTGCCAGCAGCTTAGCCCCGGGAAAAGGGAATCAGCCCCAGCATTTT. Filled out from reference TRBV7-9 and TRBJ1-5, the complete variable domain reads DTGVSQNPRHKITKRGQNVTFRCDPISEHNRLYWYRQTLGQGPEFLTYFQNEAQLEKSRLLSDRFSAERPKGSFSTLEIQRTEQGDSAMYLCASSLAPGKGNQPQHFGDGTRLSIL.

The chain joins TRBV4-3 to TRBJ1-2; 12 positions match TRBD1. CDR3 length equals 17 residues. The V segment lost 4 bases and the J segment 6 bases; nucleotides outside the gene matches: 12. From germline, CDR1 is LGHNA and CDR2 YSLEER. In DNA form, the CDR3 reads TGCGCCAGCAGCCGAGGGACAGGGGGCGCTGGTAAGGATGGCTACACCTTC. Translated: CASSRGTGGAGKDGYTF.

V gene TRBV7-3 combines with J gene TRBJ2-3; 13 nucleotides agree with TRBD2. The CDR3 runs to 18 residues. Germline CDR1 and CDR2: SGHTA and FQGTGA. V dropped 2 bases and J dropped 5; count of bases not matched to a gene: 10. CDR3 region: CASSLWGWGLAGQDTQYF. The CDR3 region has the DNA TGTGCCAGCAGCTTATGGGGTTGGGGACTAGCGGGACAAGATACGCAGTATTTT.

V usage is TRBV12-5 and J usage is TRBJ2-5; the D is unclear. Germline V gives CDR1 LGHNT, CDR2 FRNRAP. The CDR3 has 13 amino acids. With 7 bases removed from V and 5 bases from J, the gap between germline ends came to 14 bases. The CDR3 reads CASAGVGWETQYF. The CDR3 DNA is TGTGCTAGTGCCGGAGTAGGTTGGGAGACCCAGTACTTC.

J is TRBJ1-4 and V is TRBV5-1, with D maybe TRBD1 (5 bases). Germline V gives CDR1 SGHRS, CDR2 YFSETQ. V lost 4 bases to trimming and J lost 6 bases, with 13 bases between them. The CDR3 is 14 residues long. CDR3 sequence reads: CASSQAGLHEKLFF. CDR3 nucleotides: TGCGCCAGCAGCCAAGCAGGGTTGCATGAAAAACTGTTTTTT.

The chain couples TRBV6-6 to TRBJ1-2; 9 nucleotides line up with TRBD1. V shed 0 bases and J 8 bases; nucleotides not matched to a gene: 7. The CDR3 has 15 amino acids. Germline loops: CDR1 MNHNY, CDR2 SVGAGI (reference sequence). CDR3 bases: TGTGCCAGCAGTTACTCGGACAGGGGTCGTGACGGCTACACCTTC. It is translated as CASSYSDRGRDGYTF.

The rearrangement joins TRBV30 to TRBJ1-6; D is unresolved. V shed 3 bases and J shed 0 bases, with 6 bases lying between them. The CDR3 spans 14 residues. Germline V CDR1 and CDR2: GTSNPN, SVGIG (reference sequence). The CDR3 loop is CAWSRLSYNSPLHF. As DNA, the CDR3 is TGTGCCTGGAGCAGGCTCTCCTATAATTCACCCCTCCACTTT.

This clone was found a few times. DNA of the CDR3: TGTGCCAGCAGCCCCGGGACTAGGGGTAGCGAGCAGTACTTC. Encoded protein: CASSPGTRGSEQYF. The rearrangement joins TRBV5-4 to TRBJ2-7, with TRBD2 matching 8 bases. The CDR3 consists of 14 residues. V gave up 4 bases and J gave up 6 bases; unmatched junction bases: 9. CDR1 and CDR2 (germline): SGHNT, YYREEE (reference sequence).

The chain joins TRBV7-2 to TRBJ2-7, with 9 bases fitting TRBD2. J gave up 5 bases and V 4 bases, and 6 bases lay outside the gene matches. In germline, CDR1 is SGHTA, CDR2 FQGNSA. The CDR3 spans 14 residues. CDR3: CASSSGLAPHEQYF. In nucleotides, the CDR3 is TGTGCCAGCAGCTCGGGACTAGCCCCCCACGAGCAGTACTTC. Looking up the rest from reference TRBV7-2 and TRBJ2-7 gives the full variable domain: GAGVSQSPSNKVTEKGKDVELRCDPISGHTALYWYRQSLGQGLEFLIYFQGNSAPDKSGLPSDRFSAERTGGSVSTLTIQRTQQEDSAVYLCASSSGLAPHEQYFGPGTRLTVT.

The table lists this clone with a few counts. The genes are TRBV18 and TRBJ2-7; 7 bases are shared with TRBD1. This CDR3 has 15 residues. The germline V gene encodes CDR1 KGHSH and CDR2 LQKENI. Trimming took 5 bases from V and 0 from J; bases not matched to a gene: 7. CDR3 DNA sequence: TGTGCCAGCTCATCCCCAGGGACAGCCTCCTACGAGCAGTACTTC. This sequence encodes CASSSPGTASYEQYF.

The J gene is TRBJ2-5, the V gene TRBV2, with 7 bases aligning to TRBD2. The DNA end is more similar to TRBJ2-7, so the J call may be wrong. CDR3 length: 14 residues. Germline CDR1 reads SNHLY; CDR2 reads FYNNEI. In DNA, the CDR3 is TGTGCCAGCAGGCCGCGGGACTACTCCTACGAGCAGTACTTC. Protein product: CASRPRDYSYEQYF.

This clone was seen only a few times. The chain couples TRBV28 to TRBJ1-4; D is possibly TRBD1 (5 bases). The CDR3 is 14 residues long. Trimming shortened V by 6 bases and J by 7 bases, and 15 bases separated the two germline ends. Germline lookup yields CDR1 MDHEN and CDR2 SYDVKM. CDR3 amino acids: CASRGAGSFEKLFF. DNA of the CDR3: TGTGCCAGCAGAGGGGCAGGGTCTTTTGAAAAACTGTTTTTT.

The V and J genes are TRBV19 and TRBJ2-1; 7 nucleotides align to TRBD2. Trimming at V came to 0 bases and at J to 0 bases, leaving 2 bases not matched to a gene. Germline CDR1 LNHDA, CDR2 SQIVND (reference sequence). The CDR3 consists of 16 residues. The CDR3 is CASSIERESSYNEQFF. The CDR3, as DNA: TGTGCCAGTAGTATAGAGCGGGAGAGCTCCTACAATGAGCAGTTCTTC.

This chain links TRBV10-3 with TRBJ1-4; the match to TRBD1 covers 7 bases. The CDR3 sequence is 16 residues long. Looked up from germline, CDR1 is ENHRY and CDR2 is SYGVKD. The V segment lost 5 bases and the J segment 0 bases; nucleotides outside the gene matches: 6. This CDR3 is CAISQDRPTTNEKLFF. The CDR3 coding sequence is TGTGCCATCAGTCAGGACAGGCCTACAACTAATGAAAAACTGTTTTTT.

V usage is TRBV7-2 and J usage is TRBJ2-7, with TRBD2 matching 10 bases. Germline-derived CDR1 and CDR2 are SGHTA and FQGNSA. This CDR3 is built from 16 residues. Unmatched junction bases numbered 10, after V lost 5 bases and J lost 3 bases. The CDR3 region has the DNA TGTGCCAGCAGCGAAGGTACTAGCGGGGAAATCTACGAGCAGTACTTC. Encoded protein: CASSEGTSGEIYEQYF.

The V and J genes are TRBV7-2 and TRBJ2-1; 9 nucleotides align to TRBD2. After removal of 5 bases from V and 7 bases from J, the junction contained 6 bases not matched to a gene. The CDR3 loop spans 14 amino acids. The germline V gene has CDR1 SGHTA and CDR2 FQGNSA. Here the CDR3 reads CASSLRGGGNEQFF. For the CDR3, the DNA is TGTGCCAGCAGCCTTCGCGGGGGGGGGAATGAGCAGTTCTTC.

This clone was picked up a small number of times. The chain is built from TRBV28 and TRBJ1-6, with TRBD1 matching 9 bases. V was pared by 3 bases and J by 1 base, with 10 bases of the junction left unmatched. Germline CDR1 is MDHEN and CDR2 is SYDVKM. CDR3 length equals 19 residues. CDR3 region: CASSLSRQGVWSYNSPLHF. CDR3 nucleotide sequence: TGTGCCAGCAGTTTGTCCCGACAGGGGGTATGGTCCTATAATTCACCCCTCCACTTT.

CDR3 coding DNA: TGTGCCAGCAGCGCGACAGGGACCAAAAACATTCAGTACTTC. Encoded protein: CASSATGTKNIQYF. The rearrangement joins TRBV2 to TRBJ2-4; 7 nucleotides match TRBD1. Per the germline V gene, CDR1 is SNHLY and CDR2 is FYNNEI. V dropped 6 bases and J dropped 2; count of bases not matched to a gene: 4. This CDR3 is 14 amino acids long.